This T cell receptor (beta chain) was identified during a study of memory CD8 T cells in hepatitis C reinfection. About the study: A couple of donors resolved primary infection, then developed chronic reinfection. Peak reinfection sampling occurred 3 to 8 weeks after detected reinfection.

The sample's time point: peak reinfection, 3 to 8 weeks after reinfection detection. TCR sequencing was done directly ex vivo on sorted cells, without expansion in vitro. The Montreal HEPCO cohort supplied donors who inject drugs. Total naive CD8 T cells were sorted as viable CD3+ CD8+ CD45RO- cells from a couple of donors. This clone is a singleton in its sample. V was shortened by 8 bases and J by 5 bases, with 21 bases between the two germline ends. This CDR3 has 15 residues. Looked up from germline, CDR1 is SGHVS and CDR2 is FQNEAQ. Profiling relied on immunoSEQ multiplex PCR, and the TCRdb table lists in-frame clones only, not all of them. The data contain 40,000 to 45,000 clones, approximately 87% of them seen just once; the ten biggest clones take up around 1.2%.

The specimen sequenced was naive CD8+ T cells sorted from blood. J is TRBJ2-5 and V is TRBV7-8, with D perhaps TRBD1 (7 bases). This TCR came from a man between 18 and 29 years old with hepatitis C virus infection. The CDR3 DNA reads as TGTGCCAGCCGTTTAGGAGGGGGCAGCTCGGAGACCCAGTACTTC. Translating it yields CASRLGGGSSETQYF.